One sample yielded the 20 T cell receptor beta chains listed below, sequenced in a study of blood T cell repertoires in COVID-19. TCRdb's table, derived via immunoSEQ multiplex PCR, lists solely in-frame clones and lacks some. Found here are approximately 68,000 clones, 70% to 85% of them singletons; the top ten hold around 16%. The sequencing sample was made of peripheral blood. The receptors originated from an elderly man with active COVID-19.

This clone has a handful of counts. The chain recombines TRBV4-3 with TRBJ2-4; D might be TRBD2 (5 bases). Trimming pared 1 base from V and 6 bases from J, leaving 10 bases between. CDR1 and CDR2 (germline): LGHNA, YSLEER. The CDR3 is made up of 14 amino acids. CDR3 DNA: TGCGCCAGCAGCCAAGCTCGGGGTGGAAACATTCAGTACTTC. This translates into CASSQARGGNIQYF.

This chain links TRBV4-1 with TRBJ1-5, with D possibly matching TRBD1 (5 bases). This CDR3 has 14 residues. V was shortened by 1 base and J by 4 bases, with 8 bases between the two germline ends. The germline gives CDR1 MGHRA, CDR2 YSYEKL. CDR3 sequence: CASSQVTGNQPQHF. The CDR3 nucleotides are TGCGCCAGCAGCCAAGTAACAGGTAATCAGCCCCAGCATTTT.

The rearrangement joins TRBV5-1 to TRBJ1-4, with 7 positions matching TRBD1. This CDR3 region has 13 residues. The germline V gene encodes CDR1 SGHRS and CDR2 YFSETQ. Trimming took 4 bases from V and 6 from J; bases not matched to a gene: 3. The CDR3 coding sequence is TGCGCCAGCAGCCCAGGGACAGATGAAAAACTGTTTTTT. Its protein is CASSPGTDEKLFF.

The CDR3 here is CASSYGQMNTEAFF. CDR3 DNA: TGTGCCAGCAGCTACGGACAGATGAACACTGAAGCTTTCTTT. The rearrangement uses TRBV5-4 and TRBJ1-1; TRBD1 is a possible D gene (6 bases). CDR3 length: 14 amino acids. V lost 3 bases and J 0 bases, leaving 9 bases between the germline ends. CDR1 and CDR2 from the germline V gene are SGHNT and YYREEE (reference sequence).

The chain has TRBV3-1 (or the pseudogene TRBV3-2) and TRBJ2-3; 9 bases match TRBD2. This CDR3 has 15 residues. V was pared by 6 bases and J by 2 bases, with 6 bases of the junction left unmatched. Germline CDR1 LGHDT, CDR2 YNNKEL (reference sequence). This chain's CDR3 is CASSPKGLATDTQYF. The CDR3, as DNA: TGTGCCAGCAGTCCGAAGGGACTAGCCACAGATACGCAGTATTTT.

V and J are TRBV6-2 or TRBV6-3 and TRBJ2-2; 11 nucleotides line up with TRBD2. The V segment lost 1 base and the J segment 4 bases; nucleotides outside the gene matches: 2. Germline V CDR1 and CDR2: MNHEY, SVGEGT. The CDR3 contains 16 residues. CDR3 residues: CASSYLAGGRTGELFF. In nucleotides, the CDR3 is TGTGCCAGCAGTTACTTAGCGGGGGGGCGCACCGGGGAGCTGTTTTTT.

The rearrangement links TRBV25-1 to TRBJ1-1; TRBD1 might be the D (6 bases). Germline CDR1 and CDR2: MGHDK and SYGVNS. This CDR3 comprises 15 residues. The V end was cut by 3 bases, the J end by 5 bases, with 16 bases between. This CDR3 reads CASSETGVLRTEAFF. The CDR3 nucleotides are TGTGCCAGCAGTGAGACAGGTGTCCTCAGAACTGAAGCTTTCTTT.

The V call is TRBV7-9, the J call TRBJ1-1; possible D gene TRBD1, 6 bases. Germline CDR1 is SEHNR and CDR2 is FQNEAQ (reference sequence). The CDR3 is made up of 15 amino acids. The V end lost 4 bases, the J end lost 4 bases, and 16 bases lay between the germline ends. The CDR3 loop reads CASSSQGLFGTEAFF. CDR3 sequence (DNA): TGTGCCAGCAGCTCTCAGGGGTTATTTGGCACTGAAGCTTTCTTT.

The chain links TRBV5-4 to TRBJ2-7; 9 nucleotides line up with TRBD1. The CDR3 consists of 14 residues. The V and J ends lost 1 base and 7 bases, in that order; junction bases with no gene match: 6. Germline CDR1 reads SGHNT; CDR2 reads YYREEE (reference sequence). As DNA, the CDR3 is TGTGCCAGCAGCTTGCAAACAGGGGGCGGAGAGCAGTACTTC. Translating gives CASSLQTGGGEQYF.

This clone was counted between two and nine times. The CDR3 is CASSLASRTGELFF. CDR3 DNA: TGTGCCAGCAGCTTAGCTTCGAGGACCGGGGAGCTGTTTTTT. The V gene is TRBV7-9, the J gene TRBJ2-2; D is undetermined. This CDR3 contains 14 residues. Germline V gene lookup returns CDR1 SEHNR and CDR2 FQNEAQ (reference sequence). The V gene lost 0 bases and the J gene lost 5 bases, with 7 bases spanning the gap.

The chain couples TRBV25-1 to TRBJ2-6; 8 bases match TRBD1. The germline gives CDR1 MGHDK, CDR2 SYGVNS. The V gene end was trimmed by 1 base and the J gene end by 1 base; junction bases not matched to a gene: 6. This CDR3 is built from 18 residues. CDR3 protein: CASSESRQGWSGANVLTF. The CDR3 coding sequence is TGTGCCAGCAGTGAATCGAGACAGGGGTGGTCTGGGGCCAACGTCCTGACTTTC.

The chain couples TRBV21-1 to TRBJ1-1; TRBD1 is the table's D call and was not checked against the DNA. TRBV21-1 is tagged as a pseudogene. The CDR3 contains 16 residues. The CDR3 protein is CASSIRDRTIFAEAFF. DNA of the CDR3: TGTGCCAGCAGCATCCGGGACAGAACGATTTTCGCTGAAGCTTTCTTT.

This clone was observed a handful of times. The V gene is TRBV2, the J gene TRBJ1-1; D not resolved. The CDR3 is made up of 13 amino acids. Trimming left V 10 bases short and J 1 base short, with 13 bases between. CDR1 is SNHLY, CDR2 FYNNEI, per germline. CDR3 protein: CAIQTGKNTEAFF. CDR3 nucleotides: TGTGCCATCCAGACGGGAAAGAACACTGAAGCTTTCTTT. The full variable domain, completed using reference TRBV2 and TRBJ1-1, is EPEVTQTPSHQVTQMGQEVILRCVPISNHLYFYWYRQILGQKVEFLVSFYNNEISEKSEIFDDQFSVERPDGSNFTLKIRSTKLEDSAMYFCAIQTGKNTEAFFGQGTRLTVV.

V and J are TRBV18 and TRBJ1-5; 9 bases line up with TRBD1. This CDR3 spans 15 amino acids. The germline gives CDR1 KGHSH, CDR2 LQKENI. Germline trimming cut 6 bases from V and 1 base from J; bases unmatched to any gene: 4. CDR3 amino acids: CASSPTGGSNQPQHF. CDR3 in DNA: TGTGCCAGCTCTCCGACAGGGGGGAGCAATCAGCCCCAGCATTTT.

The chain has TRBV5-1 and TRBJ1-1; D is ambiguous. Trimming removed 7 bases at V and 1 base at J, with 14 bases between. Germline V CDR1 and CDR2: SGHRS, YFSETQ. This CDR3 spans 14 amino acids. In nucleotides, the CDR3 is TGCGCCAGCGACGAGGGTTTCGCGAACACTGAAGCTTTCTTT. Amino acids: CASDEGFANTEAFF.

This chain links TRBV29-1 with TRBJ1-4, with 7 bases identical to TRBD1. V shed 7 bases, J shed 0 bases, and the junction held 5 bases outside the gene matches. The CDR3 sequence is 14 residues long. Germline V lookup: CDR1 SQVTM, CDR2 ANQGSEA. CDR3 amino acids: CSARQGATNEKLFF. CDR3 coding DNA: TGCAGCGCGCGACAGGGCGCAACTAATGAAAAACTGTTTTTT.

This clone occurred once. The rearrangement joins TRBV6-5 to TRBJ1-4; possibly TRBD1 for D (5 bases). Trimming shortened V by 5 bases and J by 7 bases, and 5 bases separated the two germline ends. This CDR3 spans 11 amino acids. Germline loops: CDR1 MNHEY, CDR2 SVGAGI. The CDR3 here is CASSQGEKLFF. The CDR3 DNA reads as TGTGCCAGCAGTCAGGGTGAAAAACTGTTTTTT.

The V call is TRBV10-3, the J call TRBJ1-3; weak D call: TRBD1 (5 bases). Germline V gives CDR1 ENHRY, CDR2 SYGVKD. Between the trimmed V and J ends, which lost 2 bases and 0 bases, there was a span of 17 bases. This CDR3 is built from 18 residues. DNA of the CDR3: TGTGCCATCAGTGAGCCGTTTTCGGCAGGGCCCTCTGGAAACACCATATATTTT. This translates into CAISEPFSAGPSGNTIYF.

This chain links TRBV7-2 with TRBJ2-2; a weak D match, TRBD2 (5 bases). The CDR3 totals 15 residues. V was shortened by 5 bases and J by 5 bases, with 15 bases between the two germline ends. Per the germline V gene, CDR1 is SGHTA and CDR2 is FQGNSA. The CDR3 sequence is CASSPPLAGTGELFF. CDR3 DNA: TGTGCCAGCAGCCCTCCGCTAGCCGGGACCGGGGAGCTGTTTTTT.

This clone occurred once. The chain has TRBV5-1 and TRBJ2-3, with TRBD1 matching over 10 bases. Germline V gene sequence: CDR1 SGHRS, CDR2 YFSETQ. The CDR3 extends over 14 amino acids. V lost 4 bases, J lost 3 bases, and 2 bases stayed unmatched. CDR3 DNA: TGCGCCAGCAGCGTGGGACAGGGGACAGATACGCAGTATTTT. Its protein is CASSVGQGTDTQYF.